These T cell receptor beta chains were read from a single sample in a study of T cells expressing NK-cell markers. TCRdb re-called the 5' RACE reads and catalogs CDR3 proteins one per entry, DNA excluded. The table counts 300,000 to 500,000 distinct CDR3 sequences; roughly a tenth lies in the top ten. Sequencing was done on a sample of blood T cells: a sorted CD56 or NKG2C T cell subset, CD4+ or CD8+ T cells, or bulk PBMC T cells (not recorded which). These TCRs come from a woman in her forties or fifties in good health. Each CDR3 is given with its conserved first and last residue. Fields, in order: V gene, J gene, CDR3 protein.

>TRBV5-1|TRBJ1-2
CASSLFGSSQPDYGYTF
>TRBV11-3|TRBJ2-5
CASSLVRPQETQYF
>TRBV29-1|TRBJ1-2
CSVLEEVGNYGYTF
>TRBV20-1|TRBJ2-3
CSALSRLAGLITDTQYF
>TRBV28|TRBJ1-6
CASSLGSPLHF
>TRBV12-3/TRBV12-4|TRBJ2-3
CASSLLVVDTQYF
>TRBV24-1|TRBJ2-7
CATSDLGGYEQYF
>TRBV12-3/TRBV12-4|TRBJ1-3
CASSQTGNTIYF
>TRBV5-5|TRBJ2-6
CASSRTGGSSGANVLTF
>TRBV14|TRBJ2-7
CASSPLGFPGAYEQYF
>TRBV18|TRBJ1-5
CASSHDGSNQPQHF
>TRBV6-5|TRBJ1-1
CASSYSGQGGTEAFF
>TRBV5-1|TRBJ2-2
CASSLAGRGLNTGELFF
>TRBV28|TRBJ1-2
CASSPAHYGYTF
>TRBV5-5|TRBJ2-7
CASSLDAGTGTYEQYF
>TRBV5-1|TRBJ2-1
CASSSTSDVSYNEQFF
>TRBV2|TRBJ2-2
CASGLKVAPTGELFF
>TRBV10-3|TRBJ2-3
CASRDEYTDTQYF
>TRBV12-3/TRBV12-4|TRBJ2-1
CASSFSRLAGGVVQFF
>TRBV4-1|TRBJ2-1
CASSPRAPGRYEQFF
>TRBV19|TRBJ1-1
CASSMPTVSLNTEAFF
>TRBV7-7|TRBJ2-7
CASSLGPPEGATYEQYF
>TRBV7-9|TRBJ2-1
CASAWLAEYNEQFF
>TRBV6-5|TRBJ1-4
CASSYSNKGNEKLFF
>TRBV6-5|TRBJ2-3
CASSFLGVPTDTQYF
>TRBV10-3|TRBJ2-3
CAIYSGQPDTQYF
>TRBV20-1|TRBJ2-7
CSARDQWTSGIGEQYF
>TRBV25-1|TRBJ2-1
CASRGLAGPYNEQFF
>TRBV11-2|TRBJ2-2
CASSLVPRTDNTGELFF
>TRBV5-1|TRBJ2-3
CASSLRPTGPDTQYF
>TRBV4-1|TRBJ2-3
CASSQGTSGTGTDTQYF
>TRBV7-6|TRBJ2-6
CASRELPGLFFSGANVLTF
>TRBV15|TRBJ2-5
CATSPTGGEYQETQYF
>TRBV30|TRBJ1-4
CAWQGRGKLFF
>TRBV19|TRBJ2-1
CASSRTSGFGNEQFF
>TRBV29-1|TRBJ2-3
CSTNRDSDTQYF
>TRBV12-3/TRBV12-4|TRBJ1-2
CASSLARTVNYGYTF
>TRBV6-1|TRBJ2-1
CASSEALGTASYNEQFF
>TRBV5-1|TRBJ2-1
CASSSQTGIQSHNEQFF
>TRBV15|TRBJ2-1
CATSREGGDQFF
>TRBV3-1|TRBJ2-5
CASSPLTGVHRTQYF
>TRBV20-1|TRBJ2-1
CSAKGWGTERYNEQFF
>TRBV7-3|TRBJ2-1
CASSPGQGARFF
>TRBV5-5|TRBJ1-1
CASSLAGTGNTEAFF
>TRBV7-2|TRBJ2-2
CASSLGAWGKYTGELFF
>TRBV28|TRBJ1-4
CASLKGFGKLFF
>TRBV20-1|TRBJ2-5
CSARALGLAETQYF
>TRBV6-5|TRBJ1-2
CASTYGGVNYGYTF
>TRBV27|TRBJ2-3
CASSPRTEPGDTQYF
>TRBV12-3/TRBV12-4|TRBJ2-3
CASSISGTSGLDTQYF
>TRBV5-1|TRBJ2-3
CASSLTPGLAGGPGDTQYF
>TRBV4-2|TRBJ2-2
CASSQDAGAISNTGELFF
>TRBV19|TRBJ2-1
CASSIALLSYNEQFF